The 18 T cell receptor beta chains reported below all come from one sample, sequenced in a study of T-cell reconstitution after alpha-beta-depleted transplantation in children. Molecular barcoding with unique molecular identifiers was used for the TCRbeta library. TCRdb re-analysed the PCR reads in MiXCR, keeping a single row per CDR3 protein. This table holds 200,000 to 250,000 distinct CDR3 sequences, around 8% found once. This specimen consisted of PBMCs, mostly from graft donor cells, obtained 180 days after TCRalphabeta/CD19-depleted stem cell transplant. Receptor source: a male patient aged 5 to 17 who had a stem cell transplant for acute lymphoblastic leukemia, so the T cells may come from the graft donor.

This clonotype was found many times. V and J are TRBV19 and TRBJ1-4, with 9 bases fitting TRBD1. Losses at the gene ends were 9 bases for V and 7 bases for J; bases not matched to a gene: 3. The CDR3 has 12 amino acids. In germline, CDR1 is LNHDA, CDR2 SQIVND (reference sequence). CDR3 region: CASRDRAEKLFF. In DNA, the CDR3 is TGTGCCAGCCGGGACAGGGCTGAAAAACTGTTTTTT.

This clonotype was recorded at least ten times. The chain couples TRBV5-5 to TRBJ2-7, with a tentative D call TRBD2 (6 bases). The length of the CDR3 is 16 residues. Germline lookup yields CDR1 SGHKS and CDR2 YYEKEE (reference sequence). V lost 2 bases to trimming and J lost 3 bases, with 18 bases between them. CDR3 bases: TGTGCCAGCAGCTTTGTTTCAGTTGGGGGGAGCTACGAGCAGTACTTC. Protein sequence: CASSFVSVGGSYEQYF.

The gene calls are TRBV4-2 and TRBJ2-6; 8 nucleotides line up with TRBD1. Germline loops: CDR1 LGHNA, CDR2 YNFKEQ. Germline trimming cut 10 bases from V and 0 bases from J; bases unmatched to any gene: 20. The CDR3 has 20 amino acids. Here the CDR3 reads CAMGPQLPGTGDSGANVLTF. CDR3 coding DNA: TGTGCCATGGGCCCCCAGCTCCCCGGGACAGGCGACTCTGGGGCCAACGTCCTGACTTTC.

This clonotype was seen many times. This chain links TRBV11-2 with TRBJ2-1; 9 nucleotides match TRBD2. Trimming took 5 bases from V and 2 from J; bases not matched to a gene: 4. The CDR3 has 15 residues. CDR1 is SGHAT, CDR2 FQNNGV, per germline. CDR3 in DNA: TGTGCCAGCAGCCTAGCGGGAAGGACCTACAATGAGCAGTTCTTC. Amino acids: CASSLAGRTYNEQFF.

This clonotype has more than one count but fewer than ten. The V gene is TRBV7-9, the J gene TRBJ1-1; 8 nucleotides line up with TRBD1. Germline CDR1 is SEHNR and CDR2 is FQNEAQ (reference sequence). V was pared by 2 bases and J by 8 bases, with 4 bases of the junction left unmatched. The CDR3 sequence is 13 residues long. The CDR3 coding sequence is TGTGCCAGCAGCTTAACAGGGGGGCCCGAAGCTTTCTTT. Translated, it gives CASSLTGGPEAFF.

This clonotype showed up many times. The chain couples TRBV29-1 to TRBJ2-7, with D perhaps being TRBD1 or TRBD2 (6 bases each). V was shortened by 7 bases and J by 2 bases, with 24 bases between the two germline ends. Germline V CDR1 and CDR2: SQVTM, ANQGSEA. CDR3 length: 16 amino acids. CDR3 DNA sequence: TGCAGCGCTCTTTCCCTTAGGGGGGTAGACGCCTACGAGCAGTACTTC. It yields the protein CSALSLRGVDAYEQYF.

This clonotype was detected ten times or more. This chain connects TRBV7-6 to TRBJ2-1; no clear D. The CDR3 is made up of 16 amino acids. The ends were cut back, 5 bases at V and 0 bases at J, with 14 bases in the middle. The germline gives CDR1 SGHVS, CDR2 FNYEAQ. The CDR3 DNA follows: TGTGCCAGCAGCCCCTATGCCTCCCACTCCTACAATGAGCAGTTCTTC. Translated: CASSPYASHSYNEQFF.

The table lists this clonotype with many counts. This chain connects TRBV28 to TRBJ2-3; no clear D. This CDR3 has 12 residues. V was clipped by 6 bases and J by 2 bases, with 6 bases between them. Per germline, CDR1 MDHEN and CDR2 SYDVKM. For the CDR3, the DNA is TGTGCCAGCAGCCTCATCACAGATACGCAGTATTTT. Protein: CASSLITDTQYF.

This clonotype has at least ten counts. The chain links TRBV27 to TRBJ1-2; unclear D gene. The CDR3 is 13 amino acids. V lost 5 bases and J lost 8, with 15 bases in between. CDR1 and CDR2 (germline): MNHEY, SMNVEV (reference sequence). This CDR3 is CASSHPLRGGYTF. CDR3 nucleotides: TGTGCCAGCAGTCACCCTCTACGGGGAGGCTACACCTTC.

This clonotype has a handful of counts. The chain links TRBV3-1 to TRBJ1-1, with D unclear. The germline V gene has CDR1 LGHDT and CDR2 YNNKEL (reference sequence). CDR3 size: 17 residues. The germline V and J ends were trimmed by 3 bases and 3 bases, with 20 bases remaining between them. The CDR3 bases are TGTGCCAGCAGCCAGAATTGGGCCGGGAGGGATCACACTGAAGCTTTCTTT. It translates to CASSQNWAGRDHTEAFF.

This clonotype appeared many times. The gene calls are TRBV20-1 and TRBJ2-3, with D possibly TRBD2 on 7 matching bases. Germline-derived CDR1 and CDR2 are DFQATT and SNEGSKA (reference sequence). CDR3 length: 14 amino acids. Trimming pared 7 bases from V and 2 bases from J, leaving 16 bases between. The CDR3 region has the DNA TGCAGTGTACACGGGGGGCCCTCCACAGATACGCAGTATTTT. This sequence encodes CSVHGGPSTDTQYF.

This chain joins TRBV20-1 and TRBJ2-4, with 11 bases identical to TRBD2. J lost 2 bases, V lost 6 bases, and 6 bases had no gene match. CDR3 size: 15 residues. Per the germline V gene, CDR1 is DFQATT and CDR2 is SNEGSKA (reference sequence). The CDR3 protein is CSALSGRGPKNIQYF. The DNA for the CDR3 is TGCAGTGCCCTTAGCGGGAGGGGGCCCAAAAACATTCAGTACTTC.

This clonotype occurred many times. This chain joins TRBV9 and TRBJ2-5; TRBD1 matches 7 bases. The junction had 4 bases not matched to a gene; V was cut back by 0 bases and J by 2 bases. Germline CDR1 and CDR2: SGDLS and YYNGEE. CDR3 length: 15 amino acids. DNA of the CDR3: TGTGCCAGCAGCGTAGACCCGGGACAGCAAGAGACCCAGTACTTC. This sequence encodes CASSVDPGQQETQYF.

The rearrangement links TRBV2 to TRBJ2-2; the D is unclear. Germline values: CDR1 SNHLY, CDR2 FYNNEI. Trimming left V 2 bases short and J 2 bases short, with 9 bases between. The CDR3 has 15 residues. The CDR3 is CASSETGLNTGELFF. Here the CDR3 DNA reads TGTGCCAGCAGTGAAACCGGGCTTAACACCGGGGAGCTGTTTTTT.

Comment on this clonotype: This clone may be a read error of a much larger clone one base away. This rearrangement joins TRBV5-1 to TRBJ2-1; D call uncertain. CDR1 is SGHRS and CDR2 is YFSETQ in the germline V gene. V dropped 0 bases and J dropped 0 bases, with 10 bases sitting between them. The CDR3 contains 16 residues. The CDR3 region is CASSLEPISSYNEQFF. Written as DNA, the CDR3 is TGCGCCAGCAGCTTGGAACCCATAAGCTCCTACAATGAGCAGTTCTTC.

The table lists this clonotype with many counts. J is TRBJ2-1 and V is TRBV25-1; D perhaps matches TRBD2 (6 bases). Trimming shortened V by 5 bases and J by 9 bases, and 14 bases separated the two germline ends. This CDR3 is built from 13 residues. Looked up from germline, CDR1 is MGHDK and CDR2 is SYGVNS. Here the CDR3 reads CASSSRGRGEQFF. The CDR3 nucleotides read TGTGCCAGCAGTTCGCGGGGTCGGGGTGAGCAGTTCTTC. The full variable domain, in which reference TRBV25-1 and TRBJ2-1 provide the parts outside the CDR3, is EADIYQTPRYLVIGTGKKITLECSQTMGHDKMYWYQQDPGMELHLIHYSYGVNSTEKGDLSSESTVSRIRTEHFPLTLESARPSHTSQYLCASSSRGRGEQFFGPGTRLTVL.

In its sample, this clonotype was seen many times. This chain uses TRBV18 with TRBJ2-5; D gene uncertain. Trimming cost V 6 bases and J 3 bases, with 11 bases left between them. The CDR3 has 13 residues. Germline values: CDR1 KGHSH, CDR2 LQKENI. The CDR3 DNA sequence: TGTGCCAGCTCCCGGAAGCCAGAAGAGACCCAGTACTTC. Its translation: CASSRKPEETQYF.

The table lists this clonotype with many counts. The J gene is TRBJ1-4, the V gene TRBV5-1; D is uncertain. CDR1 and CDR2 (germline): SGHRS, YFSETQ. The length of the CDR3 is 14 residues. Trimming removed 5 bases from V and 0 bases from J, with 8 bases in between. The CDR3 region has the DNA TGCGCCAGCAGTATCCAGCCAACTAATGAAAAACTGTTTTTT. It encodes CASSIQPTNEKLFF.